The rows below give T cell receptor beta chains drawn from one sample of a study of molecular identifiers for immune sequencing clone quantification. MiXCR, run by TCRdb on the PCR reads, gives a single entry per CDR3 protein. Here the sample spans roughly 86,000 distinct CDR3 sequences, around a fifth being singletons. Sequenced: naive CD8+ T cells from blood, with Jurkat cell RNA spiked in. The source of these receptors is a human donor in good health. Some libraries in this study had Jurkat cell RNA spiked in. CDR3s include the opening cysteine and the closing phenylalanine or tryptophan. Fields, in order: D gene, J gene, CDR3 length, V gene, clone size, CDR3 DNA, CDR3 protein. D genes are given only for firm matches. Where a row states a size, it is once, few, many or the class of an expanded clone; other rows omit it.

d_gene: TRBD2; j_gene: TRBJ2-5; len: 16; v_gene: TRBV25-1; abundance: many; CDR3nt: TGTGCCAGCAGTGAATGGTCAGCGGGGGAGCAAGAGACCCAGTACTTC; CDR3aa: CASSEWSAGEQETQYF
d_gene: NA; j_gene: TRBJ1-5; len: 14; v_gene: TRBV12-3/TRBV12-4; abundance: many; CDR3nt: TGTGCCACATCAACCGGGCAGGGGAGTCAGCCCCAGCATTTT; CDR3aa: CATSTGQGSQPQHF
d_gene: NA; j_gene: TRBJ2-3; len: 12; v_gene: TRBV7-9; abundance: many; CDR3nt: TGTGCCAGCAGCATGATCACAGATACGCAGTATTTT; CDR3aa: CASSMITDTQYF
d_gene: NA; j_gene: TRBJ2-7; len: 19; v_gene: TRBV3-2; abundance: NA; CDR3nt: TGTGCCAGCAGCCAAGGGTGTAAAGGGACGGACGAAACCAAGGACGAGCAGTATTTC; CDR3aa: CASSQGCKGTDETKDEQYF
d_gene: NA; j_gene: TRBJ2-5; len: 12; v_gene: TRBV12-3/TRBV12-4; abundance: many; CDR3nt: TGTGCCAGCATTGGGGCCGGAGAGACCCAGTACTTC; CDR3aa: CASIGAGETQYF
d_gene: NA; j_gene: TRBJ1-1; len: 12; v_gene: TRBV7-9; abundance: many; CDR3nt: TGTGCCAGCAGCTTAGGACGCGCTGAAGCTTTCTTT; CDR3aa: CASSLGRAEAFF
d_gene: TRBD1; j_gene: TRBJ1-5; len: 13; v_gene: TRBV29-1; abundance: NA; CDR3nt: TGCAGCGTCTGGACAGGGGACAATCAGCCCCAGCATTTT; CDR3aa: CSVWTGDNQPQHF
d_gene: TRBD2; j_gene: TRBJ2-3; len: 17; v_gene: TRBV6-2/TRBV6-3; abundance: many; CDR3nt: TGTGCCAGCAGCCTCGGGACTAGCGGTGGACACACAGATACGCAGTATTTT; CDR3aa: CASSLGTSGGHTDTQYF
d_gene: TRBD1; j_gene: TRBJ2-5; len: 18; v_gene: TRBV13; abundance: many; CDR3nt: TGTGCCAGCAGCCCAACTTTTGGACAGGGGGTTTCTCAAGAGACCCAGTACTTC; CDR3aa: CASSPTFGQGVSQETQYF
d_gene: NA; j_gene: TRBJ2-2; len: 12; v_gene: TRBV27; abundance: few; CDR3nt: TGTGCCAGCAGTTACTTCACCGGGGAGCTGTTTTTT; CDR3aa: CASSYFTGELFF
d_gene: TRBD1; j_gene: TRBJ2-7; len: 13; v_gene: TRBV28; abundance: many; CDR3nt: TGTGCCAGCGTTAGGACAGGGAACTACGAGCAGTACTTC; CDR3aa: CASVRTGNYEQYF
d_gene: NA; j_gene: TRBJ1-4; len: 15; v_gene: TRBV11-2; abundance: NA; CDR3nt: TGTGCCAGCACGACAATGGCGGGGGCGGGTGAAAAACTGTTTTTT; CDR3aa: CASTTMAGAGEKLFF
d_gene: NA; j_gene: TRBJ2-6; len: 15; v_gene: TRBV19; abundance: many; CDR3nt: TGTGCCAGTAGCTTAGTGGGGTTTGGGGCCAACGTCCTGACTTTC; CDR3aa: CASSLVGFGANVLTF
d_gene: NA; j_gene: TRBJ2-3; len: 15; v_gene: TRBV6-1; abundance: many; CDR3nt: TGTGCCAGCAGTGAAAGTCCTTCAATCGCGGATACGCAGTATTTT; CDR3aa: CASSESPSIADTQYF
d_gene: TRBD1; j_gene: TRBJ2-5; len: 17; v_gene: TRBV7-2; abundance: many; CDR3nt: TGTGCCAGCAGCTTAGGCATAGGGAGACAGGGGGGAGAGACCCAGTACTTC; CDR3aa: CASSLGIGRQGGETQYF
d_gene: TRBD2; j_gene: TRBJ2-7; len: 16; v_gene: TRBV7-8; abundance: many; CDR3nt: TGTGCCAGCAGCTCTATTTTAGCGGGGGGGAGCTACGAGCAGTACTTC; CDR3aa: CASSSILAGGSYEQYF
d_gene: NA; j_gene: TRBJ2-1; len: 12; v_gene: TRBV14; abundance: NA; CDR3nt: TGTGCCAGCAGCTTGAACGGGGGTGAGCAGTTCTTC; CDR3aa: CASSLNGGEQFF
d_gene: TRBD2; j_gene: TRBJ2-3; len: 21; v_gene: TRBV29-1; abundance: many; CDR3nt: TGCAGCGTTGAAGTGGCGACCTTTGGTAGCGGGATCATGTCATTGGCAGATACGCAGTATTTT; CDR3aa: CSVEVATFGSGIMSLADTQYF
d_gene: NA; j_gene: TRBJ2-7; len: 15; v_gene: TRBV7-9; abundance: many; CDR3nt: TGTGCCAGCAGCCCGGGACGGATGAGCTCCTACGAGCAGTACTTC; CDR3aa: CASSPGRMSSYEQYF
d_gene: TRBD1; j_gene: TRBJ2-7; len: 15; v_gene: TRBV28; abundance: many; CDR3nt: TGTGCCAGCAGCCCCCCGGGACAGGGCCCCTACGAGCAGTACTTC; CDR3aa: CASSPPGQGPYEQYF
d_gene: NA; j_gene: TRBJ2-2; len: 16; v_gene: TRBV28; abundance: many; CDR3nt: TGTGCCAGCAACCCCAACACCGGAATCAACACCGGGGAGCTGTTTTTT; CDR3aa: CASNPNTGINTGELFF
d_gene: NA; j_gene: TRBJ2-1; len: 13; v_gene: TRBV30; abundance: NA; CDR3nt: TGTGCCTGGAGTGTACTGTTGGGGGATGAGCAGTTCTTC; CDR3aa: CAWSVLLGDEQFF
d_gene: TRBD1; j_gene: TRBJ2-1; len: 14; v_gene: TRBV7-8; abundance: many; CDR3nt: TGTGCCAGCAGCTTAGCAGGACAGGGGGATGAGCAGTTCTTC; CDR3aa: CASSLAGQGDEQFF
d_gene: NA; j_gene: TRBJ1-2; len: 17; v_gene: TRBV6-1; abundance: many; CDR3nt: TGTGCCAGCAGTGGCGCCTTCGAACTGACAGGAGACTATGGCTACACCTTC; CDR3aa: CASSGAFELTGDYGYTF
d_gene: TRBD1; j_gene: TRBJ2-7; len: 16; v_gene: TRBV4-3; abundance: many; CDR3nt: TGCGCCAGCAGCCAAGAGCCCCGACAGGGGATACACGAGCAGTACTTC; CDR3aa: CASSQEPRQGIHEQYF
d_gene: NA; j_gene: TRBJ2-1; len: 12; v_gene: TRBV6-2/TRBV6-3; abundance: NA; CDR3nt: TGTGCCAGCAGTTACTCGAATCCAGAGCAGTTCTTC; CDR3aa: CASSYSNPEQFF
d_gene: NA; j_gene: TRBJ2-5; len: 15; v_gene: TRBV7-9; abundance: many; CDR3nt: TGTGCCAGCACGTCCCTTGACCGGGGCCAAGAGACCCAGTACTTC; CDR3aa: CASTSLDRGQETQYF
d_gene: NA; j_gene: TRBJ2-1; len: 13; v_gene: TRBV6-2/TRBV6-3; abundance: once; CDR3nt: TGTGCCAGCGTCCGGGGCTCGGGGAATGAGCAGTTCTTC; CDR3aa: CASVRGSGNEQFF
d_gene: NA; j_gene: TRBJ2-1; len: 17; v_gene: TRBV10-3; abundance: NA; CDR3nt: TGTGCCATCAGTGAGCCACTCACGGGGGCAGCCTACAATGAGCAGTTCTTC; CDR3aa: CAISEPLTGAAYNEQFF
d_gene: NA; j_gene: TRBJ2-7; len: 13; v_gene: TRBV20-1; abundance: many; CDR3nt: TGCAGTGCTTTAACAATTACTAGTTACGAGCAGTACTTC; CDR3aa: CSALTITSYEQYF
d_gene: TRBD2; j_gene: TRBJ2-7; len: 15; v_gene: TRBV6-5; abundance: NA; CDR3nt: TGTGCCAGCAGTTACTCGAATGGCGGGAGGTACGAGCAGTACTTC; CDR3aa: CASSYSNGGRYEQYF
d_gene: NA; j_gene: TRBJ2-4; len: 11; v_gene: TRBV29-1; abundance: many; CDR3nt: TGCAGCGGGGAAGCCAAAAACATTCAGTACTTC; CDR3aa: CSGEAKNIQYF
d_gene: NA; j_gene: TRBJ2-2; len: 18; v_gene: TRBV12-3/TRBV12-4; abundance: once; CDR3nt: TGTGCCAGCAGTTTTCTTAATCAGGGAGGCCCGGGGACCGGGGAGCTGTTCTTT; CDR3aa: CASSFLNQGGPGTGELFF
d_gene: NA; j_gene: TRBJ2-3; len: 15; v_gene: TRBV7-2; abundance: many; CDR3nt: TGTGCCAGCAGCTTAGGAGCCAGTTACACAGATACGCAGTATTTT; CDR3aa: CASSLGASYTDTQYF
d_gene: TRBD1; j_gene: TRBJ1-5; len: 16; v_gene: TRBV7-8; abundance: many; CDR3nt: TGTGCCAGCAGCTCAAAGTACAGGGGACCCAATCAGCCCCAGCATTTT; CDR3aa: CASSSKYRGPNQPQHF
d_gene: NA; j_gene: TRBJ2-7; len: 13; v_gene: TRBV7-9; abundance: many; CDR3nt: TGTGCCAGCAGCTTAGAACAAAACTACGAGCAGTACTTC; CDR3aa: CASSLEQNYEQYF
d_gene: NA; j_gene: TRBJ2-3; len: 15; v_gene: TRBV19; abundance: NA; CDR3nt: TGTGCCAGTAGTTTCGGGACCTATGGGATGGATACGCAGTATTTT; CDR3aa: CASSFGTYGMDTQYF
d_gene: NA; j_gene: TRBJ1-6; len: 15; v_gene: TRBV27; abundance: many; CDR3nt: TGTGCCAGCAGTACGGTAGGGGGTCCTAATTCACCCCTCCACTTT; CDR3aa: CASSTVGGPNSPLHF
d_gene: TRBD1; j_gene: TRBJ1-1; len: 14; v_gene: TRBV27; abundance: few; CDR3nt: TGTGCCAGCAGCCCCGCAGGGGGGAACACTGAAGCTTTCTTT; CDR3aa: CASSPAGGNTEAFF
d_gene: NA; j_gene: TRBJ2-6; len: 15; v_gene: TRBV27; abundance: few; CDR3nt: TGTGCCAGCAGTTTATATGCATCTGGGGCCAACGTCCTGACTTTC; CDR3aa: CASSLYASGANVLTF
d_gene: TRBD1; j_gene: TRBJ1-5; len: 14; v_gene: TRBV12-3/TRBV12-4; abundance: many; CDR3nt: TGTGCCAGCAGCTCCGGGACAGGGAATCAGCCCCAGCATTTT; CDR3aa: CASSSGTGNQPQHF
d_gene: TRBD1; j_gene: TRBJ1-6; len: 13; v_gene: TRBV7-6; abundance: many; CDR3nt: TGTGCCAGCAGCCCCACAGGGGGTTCACCCCTCCACTTT; CDR3aa: CASSPTGGSPLHF
d_gene: NA; j_gene: TRBJ1-5; len: 16; v_gene: TRBV5-6; abundance: many; CDR3nt: TGTGCCAGCAGCAGCACTACAGGGTTGGGCAATCAGCCCCAGCATTTT; CDR3aa: CASSSTTGLGNQPQHF
d_gene: TRBD2; j_gene: TRBJ2-7; len: 13; v_gene: TRBV20-1; abundance: few; CDR3nt: TGCAGTGCAAGAGCGGGACTAAACTACGAGCAGTACTTC; CDR3aa: CSARAGLNYEQYF
d_gene: TRBD1; j_gene: TRBJ1-1; len: 16; v_gene: TRBV7-2; abundance: many; CDR3nt: TGTGCCAGCAGCTTCCTGGCTCCCGGGACAGAACTAAAAGCTTTCTTT; CDR3aa: CASSFLAPGTELKAFF